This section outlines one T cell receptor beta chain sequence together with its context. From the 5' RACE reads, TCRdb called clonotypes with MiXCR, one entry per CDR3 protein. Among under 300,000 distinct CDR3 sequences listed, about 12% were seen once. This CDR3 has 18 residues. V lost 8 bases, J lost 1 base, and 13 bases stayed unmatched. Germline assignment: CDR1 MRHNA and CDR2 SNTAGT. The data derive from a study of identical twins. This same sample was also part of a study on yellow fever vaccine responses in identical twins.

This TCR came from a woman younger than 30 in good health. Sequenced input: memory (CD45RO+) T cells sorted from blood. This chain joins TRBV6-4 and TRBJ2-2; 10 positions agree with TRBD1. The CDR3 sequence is CASGPGQGSRENTGELFF. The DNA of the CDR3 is TGTGCCAGCGGGCCGGGACAGGGGTCCAGAGAGAACACCGGGGAGCTGTTTTTT.